This T cell receptor beta chain is from a study of cytomegalovirus exposure and HLA in healthy donors. Points from the study as a whole: A later analysis reportedly found fewer N-insertions in an Asian-associated ancestry cluster than the roughly 670-donor mean. A later analysis found TCR association rates differed by HLA locus, highest for DRB1 and lowest for HLA-C.

Points on this clone: Its target is unknown.

The CDR3 contains 13 residues. V gave up 2 bases and J gave up 5 bases, with 9 bases separating them. Germline CDR1 is MNHEY and CDR2 is SMNVEV (reference sequence). PCR employed 60 Vbeta and 13 Jbeta primers. Repertoires were generated with immunoSEQ multiplex PCR, while TCRdb's copy carries only in-frame clones and drops some. The sample has 200,000 to 250,000 clones; 70% to 85% are singletons. The source is a woman in her fifties or sixties in good health and CMV-seropositive. The rearrangement joins TRBV27 to TRBJ2-5; D gene unclear. The source material was PBMCs. The CDR3 is CASSLMLSETQYF. The CDR3, as DNA: TGTGCCAGCAGTTTAATGTTGTCGGAGACCCAGTACTTC.